Shown below are 27 T cell receptor beta chains from a single sample sequenced in a study of shared clonotypes between healthy human individuals. Libraries were prepared by immunoSEQ multiplex PCR; TCRdb keeps only in-frame clonotypes and omits some of them. The sample holds 2.5 million or so clones; more than 90% are singletons and the top ten take 0.13% to 0.15%. Sequencing was carried out using naive CD4+ T cells sorted from blood. Subset described: CD45RA+ positively selected. These receptors all come from a man between 18 and 29 years old in good health.

The V gene is TRBV6-6, the J gene TRBJ2-2, with D perhaps matching TRBD2 (5 bases). The germline V and J ends were trimmed by 10 bases and 3 bases, with 12 bases remaining between them. The CDR3 length is 13 residues. Germline CDR1 MNHNY, CDR2 SVGAGI (reference sequence). The CDR3 sequence is CATRWGDTGELFF. CDR3 in DNA: TGTGCCACCCGGTGGGGAGACACCGGGGAGCTGTTTTTT.

The chain is built from TRBV6-5 and TRBJ2-7, with 11 bases that match TRBD2. J was trimmed by 4 bases and V by 4 bases; bases with no gene match: 6. CDR1 and CDR2 from the germline V gene are MNHEY and SVGAGI. The CDR3 has 15 amino acids. The CDR3 reads CASSSPGLAEYEQYF. The DNA for the CDR3 is TGTGCCAGCAGTTCCCCGGGACTAGCGGAATACGAGCAGTACTTC.

This chain joins TRBV10-3 and TRBJ2-2; 8 positions agree with TRBD2. Germline CDR1 and CDR2: ENHRY and SYGVKD. Trimming took 6 bases from V and 7 from J; bases not matched to a gene: 10. There are 15 residues in the CDR3. CDR3 residues: CAIREAGGAGGELFF. The CDR3, as DNA: TGTGCCATCAGAGAGGCCGGGGGGGCTGGCGGGGAGCTGTTTTTT.

This clone was seen more than once but under ten times. V usage is TRBV18 and J usage is TRBJ1-1; D is perhaps TRBD1 (6 bases). Trimming shortened V by 1 base and J by 7 bases, and 13 bases separated the two germline ends. This CDR3 contains 14 residues. CDR1 is KGHSH, CDR2 LQKENI, per germline. DNA for the CDR3: TGTGCCAGCTCACCACTGGGGGGGCGGAATGAAGCTTTCTTT. It encodes CASSPLGGRNEAFF.

The rearrangement joins TRBV10-3 to TRBJ2-5; 9 positions agree with TRBD1. This CDR3 has 15 amino acids. The ends lost 4 bases at V and 5 bases at J; junction bases unmatched: 8. The germline V gene has CDR1 ENHRY and CDR2 SYGVKD. The CDR3 sequence is CAISVSGQGIETQYF. The CDR3 DNA follows: TGTGCCATCAGTGTTTCGGGACAGGGTATCGAGACCCAGTACTTC.

The chain uses TRBV5-1 and TRBJ2-3; 9 positions match TRBD1. Germline loops: CDR1 SGHRS, CDR2 YFSETQ. The ends lost 4 bases at V and 4 bases at J; junction bases unmatched: 4. This CDR3 is 14 amino acids long. CDR3 coding DNA: TGCGCCAGCAGCCGGGACAGGGCCGCAGATACGCAGTATTTT. This codes for CASSRDRAADTQYF.

V gene TRBV7-2 combines with J gene TRBJ1-2; TRBD1 aligns across 7 bases. Per the germline V gene, CDR1 is SGHTA and CDR2 is FQGNSA. After removal of 5 bases from V and 0 bases from J, the junction contained 6 bases not matched to a gene. The CDR3 covers 15 residues. Written as DNA, the CDR3 is TGTGCCAGCAGCGTAGACAGGGAACCTAACTATGGCTACACCTTC. Translation: CASSVDREPNYGYTF.

This rearrangement joins TRBV7-9 to TRBJ1-2; D gene uncertain. The CDR3 contains 15 residues. Germline assignment: CDR1 SEHNR and CDR2 FQNEAQ (reference sequence). Trimming removed 6 bases from V and 4 bases from J, with 18 bases in between. CDR3 bases: TGTGCCAGCAGACCCGATAGCTTAAGGGCCTATGGCTACACCTTC. It is translated as CASRPDSLRAYGYTF.

The chain uses TRBV7-2 and TRBJ1-1; 7 bases align to TRBD1. The CDR3 contains 15 residues. CDR1 is SGHTA, CDR2 FQGNSA, per germline. Germline trimming cut 5 bases from V and 2 bases from J; bases unmatched to any gene: 8. The CDR3 DNA follows: TGTGCCAGCAGCGCGATGGGACAGATTAACACTGAAGCTTTCTTT. This codes for CASSAMGQINTEAFF.

The chain recombines TRBV19 with TRBJ1-1; 8 nucleotides line up with TRBD1. Germline values: CDR1 LNHDA, CDR2 SQIVND (reference sequence). V was pared by 4 bases and J by 4 bases, with 8 bases of the junction left unmatched. CDR3 size: 15 residues. The CDR3 DNA reads TGTGCCAGTAGTAGCGGACAGGGAGCGGGCACTGAAGCTTTCTTT. Protein: CASSSGQGAGTEAFF.

This chain uses TRBV19 with TRBJ2-2, with 10 nucleotides matching TRBD1. The CDR3 covers 15 residues. From germline, CDR1 is LNHDA and CDR2 SQIVND (reference sequence). Losses at the gene ends were 8 bases for V and 4 bases for J; bases not matched to a gene: 7. CDR3 amino acids: CASGLGTGVTGELFF. The DNA of the CDR3 is TGTGCCAGTGGCCTAGGGACAGGGGTCACCGGGGAGCTGTTTTTT.

The J gene is TRBJ2-3, the V gene TRBV5-1, with 8 bases identical to TRBD1. This CDR3 comprises 15 residues. Germline values: CDR1 SGHRS, CDR2 YFSETQ. J lost 3 bases, V lost 4 bases, and 7 bases had no gene match. The CDR3 DNA sequence: TGCGCCAGCAGCACCGCCCAGGGGGCGACAGATACGCAGTATTTT. Amino acids: CASSTAQGATDTQYF.

The CDR3 is CASIAGGTEAFF. The CDR3 nucleotides read TGTGCCAGTATTGCAGGGGGCACTGAAGCTTTCTTT. The J gene is TRBJ1-1, the V gene TRBV6-1, with 7 bases matching TRBD1. Germline-derived CDR1 and CDR2 are MNHNS and SASEGT. The CDR3 spans 12 residues. The V gene end was trimmed by 9 bases and the J gene end by 4 bases; junction bases not matched to a gene: 5.

This clone came up once. This sequence joins TRBV21-1 and TRBJ1-1; the tabulated D call, TRBD1, remains unverified against the DNA. TRBV21-1 corresponds to a pseudogene. The CDR3 extends over 13 amino acids. The CDR3 DNA reads as TGTGCCAGCAGCCTCGACAGGGTCGCTGAAGCTTTCTTT. It codes for CASSLDRVAEAFF.

Turning to this clone: At one of its ends the junction is not consistent with the germline gene, which may arise from a read error. V and J are TRBV7-2 and TRBJ2-7; 7 bases are a match to TRBD2. The germline gives CDR1 SGHTA, CDR2 FQGNSA. CDR3 length equals 14 residues. CDR3 protein: CASSLGLSGFEQYF. Written as DNA, the CDR3 is TGTGCCAGCAGTTTAGGACTTAGCGGGTTCGAGCAGTACTTC.

The chain links TRBV7-9 to TRBJ1-2; TRBD1 aligns across 7 bases. V shed 5 bases, J shed 0 bases, and the junction held 9 bases outside the gene matches. Germline V gene lookup returns CDR1 SEHNR and CDR2 FQNEAQ (reference sequence). The length of the CDR3 is 16 residues. The CDR3 region is CASSPNPGTANYGYTF. For the CDR3, the DNA is TGTGCCAGCAGCCCCAACCCCGGGACAGCTAACTATGGCTACACCTTC.

The chain joins TRBV10-3 to TRBJ1-4, with 10 bases aligning to TRBD1. Germline V gene lookup returns CDR1 ENHRY and CDR2 SYGVKD. The CDR3 covers 14 residues. J gave up 8 bases and V 6 bases, and 6 bases lay outside the gene matches. CDR3 in amino acids: CAISPGTGEEKLFF. In DNA form, the CDR3 reads TGTGCCATCAGCCCGGGGACAGGGGAGGAAAAACTGTTTTTT.

This chain uses TRBV29-1 with TRBJ2-5; maybe TRBD2 (6 bases). The germline V gene has CDR1 SQVTM and CDR2 ANQGSEA. This CDR3 comprises 12 residues. The V end was cut by 4 bases, the J end by 5 bases, with 11 bases between. In DNA, the CDR3 is TGCAGCGTTGCCCGGGGACTGGAGACCCAGTACTTC. This encodes CSVARGLETQYF. Using reference TRBV29-1 and TRBJ2-5 for the parts outside the CDR3, the full variable domain is SAVISQKPSRDICQRGTSLTIQCQVDSQVTMMFWYRQQPGQSLTLIATANQGSEATYESGFVIDKFPISRPNLTFSTLTVSNMSPEDSSIYLCSVARGLETQYFGPGTRLLVL.

The genes are TRBV4-1 and TRBJ2-3, with 8 bases lining up with TRBD2. CDR1 and CDR2 from the germline V gene are MGHRA and YSYEKL. V lost 2 bases to trimming and J lost 0 bases; unmatched junction nucleotides: 4. The CDR3 length is 16 residues. Here the CDR3 DNA reads TGCGCCAGCAGCCAACTGATAGCGGGGAGCACAGATACGCAGTATTTT. This translates into CASSQLIAGSTDTQYF.

The chain carries TRBV18 and TRBJ1-1; D may be TRBD1 (5 bases). The germline V gene has CDR1 KGHSH and CDR2 LQKENI. The ends were cut back, 2 bases at V and 4 bases at J, with 11 bases in the middle. This CDR3 region has 14 residues. The chain's CDR3 is CASSPISGPTEAFF. The CDR3 DNA is TGTGCCAGCTCACCAATATCGGGGCCCACTGAAGCTTTCTTT.

The chain is built from TRBV4-2 and TRBJ2-2; no firm D call. Germline CDR1 LGHNA, CDR2 YNFKEQ. V was trimmed by 0 bases and J by 8 bases, leaving 7 bases between them. CDR3 length: 13 residues. The CDR3 is CASSQDDLGELFF. The CDR3 bases are TGTGCCAGCAGCCAAGATGATCTTGGGGAGCTGTTTTTT.

Regarding this clone: Other nucleotide sequences from this sample produce the same CDR3. V usage is TRBV2 and J usage is TRBJ2-5; no firm D call. Germline assignment: CDR1 SNHLY and CDR2 FYNNEI. Trimming removed 6 bases from V and 2 bases from J, with 10 bases in between. The CDR3 loop spans 13 amino acids. CDR3 loop: CASRGRLQETQYF. The CDR3 coding sequence is TGTGCCAGCAGAGGACGATTACAAGAGACCCAGTACTTC.

Only a few counts were recorded for this clone. The rearrangement joins TRBV5-1 to TRBJ1-5; TRBD1 agrees at 7 bases. The CDR3 loop spans 18 amino acids. With V trimmed by 1 base and J by 0 bases, 10 bases remained unmatched. Germline CDR1 and CDR2: SGHRS and YFSETQ. The CDR3 here is CASSLWPGGSNSNQPQHF. CDR3 in DNA: TGCGCCAGCAGCTTGTGGCCAGGGGGTTCCAATAGCAATCAGCCCCAGCATTTT.

V usage is TRBV29-1 and J usage is TRBJ2-3, with 7 bases aligning to TRBD1. The CDR3 consists of 13 residues. The V gene's germline CDR1 is SQVTM and CDR2 ANQGSEA. V lost 4 bases and J lost 1; bases outside the gene matches: 2. The CDR3 sequence: CSVGQGRTDTQYF. The CDR3 DNA reads as TGCAGCGTTGGACAGGGACGCACAGATACGCAGTATTTT.

This chain's CDR3 is CASSLEKGRPPEAFF. The CDR3 DNA reads TGTGCCAGCAGCTTAGAGAAGGGGCGGCCCCCGGAAGCTTTCTTT. V and J are TRBV11-3 and TRBJ1-1, with a tentative D call TRBD1 (5 bases). The germline V gene encodes CDR1 SGHNT and CDR2 YENEEA. With 0 bases removed from V and 8 bases from J, the gap between germline ends came to 16 bases. This CDR3 comprises 15 residues.

The chain uses TRBV10-1 and TRBJ2-2, with 10 bases aligning to TRBD2. The V gene end was trimmed by 6 bases and the J gene end by 4 bases; junction bases not matched to a gene: 8. The V gene's germline CDR1 is WNHNN and CDR2 SYGVQD (reference sequence). The CDR3 length is 16 residues. The DNA of the CDR3 is TGCGCCAGCAGCGCCCTAGCGGGAGTGGGCACCGGGGAGCTGTTTTTT. Residues: CASSALAGVGTGELFF.

In nucleotides, the CDR3 is TGTGCCAGCAGTGAAAGGTCGCTTGAGGGTAACTATGGCTACACCTTC. It is translated as CASSERSLEGNYGYTF. V usage is TRBV6-1 and J usage is TRBJ1-2; D gene ambiguous. The CDR3 covers 16 residues. Trimming stripped 2 bases from V and 1 base from J, with 14 bases between. Germline V CDR1 and CDR2: MNHNS, SASEGT.